Each of the 25 T cell receptor beta chains below was sequenced from the same sample in a study of post-analysis software for immune sequencing data. Study-wide results and limits: In patients, TRBV5-6, TRBV5-1 and TRBV20-1 belonged to roughly 5 TRBV segments found more frequently than in controls.

Unique molecular identifiers were built into the TCR beta cDNA libraries. In TCRdb, the PCR reads were re-called with MiXCR into one record per CDR3 protein. The profile covers 450,000 or so distinct CDR3 sequences, with approximately 46% appearing a single time and about 12% taken by the ten largest. These TCRs are of unknown antigen specificity. The sample taken for sequencing was blood. The source is a girl aged 10-17 years with multiple sclerosis.

V usage is TRBV19 and J usage is TRBJ2-1; TRBD2 might be the D (6 bases). The CDR3 length is 14 residues. Germline V gene lookup returns CDR1 LNHDA and CDR2 SQIVND (reference sequence). V lost 4 bases, J lost 8 bases, and 15 bases lay in between. The DNA of the CDR3 is TGTGCCAGTAGTAGAGCGGAGGGAATGGATGAGCAGTTCTTC. The encoded protein is CASSRAEGMDEQFF.

CDR3 loop: CASSLEWDASYEQYF. The CDR3 DNA reads as TGTGCCAGCAGTTTAGAGTGGGATGCCTCCTACGAGCAGTACTTC. The chain uses TRBV27 and TRBJ2-7; the D is unclear. V dropped 2 bases and J dropped 0 bases, with 11 bases sitting between them. This CDR3 has 15 residues. Germline V lookup: CDR1 MNHEY, CDR2 SMNVEV (reference sequence).

The chain employs TRBV20-1 and TRBJ2-1; 7 bases line up with TRBD1. The CDR3 consists of 13 residues. The germline gives CDR1 DFQATT, CDR2 SNEGSKA (reference sequence). Trimming removed 6 bases from V and 7 bases from J; junction bases left unmatched: 9. CDR3 sequence (DNA): TGCAGTGCCCCCCGACAGGGTTGGAATGAGCAGTTCTTC. Its protein is CSAPRQGWNEQFF.

This clonotype was counted a few times. In nucleotides, the CDR3 is TGTGCCAGCAGCTTGGGAGGGCACTATGGCTACACCTTC. Translation gives CASSLGGHYGYTF. V and J are TRBV11-2 and TRBJ1-2; D uncertain. Germline CDR1 is SGHAT and CDR2 is FQNNGV. V lost 3 bases to trimming and J lost 3 bases, with 8 bases between them. This CDR3 region has 13 residues.

In this sample, this clonotype turned up a few times. Germline is not matched at one junction end, which may reflect a read error. This rearrangement joins TRBV29-1 to TRBJ2-1; 7 nucleotides match TRBD2. Germline V CDR1 and CDR2: SQVTM, ANQGSEA. The CDR3 extends over 16 amino acids. CDR3 in DNA: TGCAGCGTTTTCCTGTGGGGGGGAAGCGATTACAATGAACAGTTCTTC. Its protein product is CSVFLWGGSDYNEQFF.

This clonotype was counted ten times or more. The rearrangement uses TRBV4-1 and TRBJ2-5; 7 bases line up with TRBD1. V trimming: 2 bases; J trimming: 0 bases; junction bases outside the gene matches: 3. The germline CDR1 and CDR2 sequences are MGHRA and YSYEKL. This CDR3 is built from 15 residues. As DNA, the CDR3 is TGCGCCAGCAGCCAAACAGGGGCCAACCAAGAGACCCAGTACTTC. Its protein product is CASSQTGANQETQYF.

The chain links TRBV2 to TRBJ1-1; a possible D gene is TRBD1 (5 bases). Germline-derived CDR1 and CDR2 are SNHLY and FYNNEI. This CDR3 comprises 14 residues. V was clipped by 4 bases and J by 1 base, with 10 bases between them. The CDR3 region has the DNA TGTGCCAGCAGTGGGGGCTCTTGGAACACTGAAGCTTTCTTT. Amino acid sequence: CASSGGSWNTEAFF.

The rearrangement links TRBV7-2 to TRBJ2-5; TRBD1 might be the D (6 bases). The J call is in doubt because the DNA end fits TRBJ2-7 better. The CDR3 totals 14 residues. CDR1 and CDR2 from the germline V gene are SGHTA and FQGNSA. CDR3: CASSFRWTDGEQYF. CDR3 coding DNA: TGTGCCAGCAGTTTTAGGTGGACAGACGGCGAGCAGTACTTC.

This clonotype was seen only a few times. The V and J genes are TRBV29-1 and TRBJ2-7; 14 bases align to TRBD2. Germline loops: CDR1 SQVTM, CDR2 ANQGSEA. The CDR3 totals 12 residues. V was clipped by 7 bases and J by 6 bases; unmatched bases: 2. CDR3 coding DNA: TGCAGCGGAGGACTAGCGGGGGGCGAGCAGTACTTC. As protein: CSGGLAGGEQYF.

The chain combines TRBV20-1 with TRBJ2-1; TRBD2 agrees at 11 bases. After removal of 5 bases from V and 4 bases from J, the junction contained 4 bases not matched to a gene. CDR3 length: 14 amino acids. Per the germline V gene, CDR1 is DFQATT and CDR2 is SNEGSKA (reference sequence). The CDR3: CSARLAGLYNEQFF. In nucleotides, the CDR3 is TGCAGTGCTCGACTAGCGGGACTATACAATGAGCAGTTCTTC.

The chain couples TRBV7-2 to TRBJ2-1, with no clear D. V lost 4 bases and J lost 2, with 6 bases in between. CDR1 and CDR2 (germline): SGHTA, FQGNSA. The CDR3 is made up of 13 amino acids. DNA of the CDR3: TGTGCCAGCAGCTCTTGGGCCTACAATGAGCAGTTCTTC. As protein: CASSSWAYNEQFF.

The rearrangement uses TRBV15 and TRBJ2-7; 11 positions agree with TRBD2. Germline CDR1 and CDR2: LNHNV and YYDKDF (reference sequence). The CDR3 extends over 16 amino acids. J lost 0 bases, V lost 2 bases, and 3 bases had no gene match. CDR3 in amino acids: CATSRRGTSGSYEQYF. In DNA form, the CDR3 reads TGTGCCACCAGCAGAAGAGGGACTAGCGGCTCCTACGAGCAGTACTTC.

The V and J genes are TRBV14 and TRBJ1-6, with D unresolved. CDR1 is SGHDN, CDR2 FVKESK, per germline. The CDR3 extends over 13 amino acids. The ends were cut back, 2 bases at V and 10 bases at J, with 9 bases in the middle. The CDR3 region has the DNA TGTGCCAGCAGCCAACCGGGTGGCTCACCCCTCCACTTT. Translating it yields CASSQPGGSPLHF.

In its sample, this clonotype was seen once. The J gene is TRBJ2-7, the V gene TRBV28; 12 bases are shared with TRBD1. The germline V gene encodes CDR1 MDHEN and CDR2 SYDVKM. The CDR3 has 21 residues. Trimming removed 2 bases from V and 2 bases from J; junction bases left unmatched: 19. CDR3 loop: CASSLVVWGTGGANGPYEQYF. In nucleotides, the CDR3 is TGTGCCAGCAGTTTAGTTGTGTGGGGGACAGGGGGCGCAAATGGTCCCTACGAGCAGTACTTC. The whole variable domain, remainder taken from reference TRBV28 and TRBJ2-7, is DVKVTQSSRYLVKRTGEKVFLECVQDMDHENMFWYRQDPGLGLRLIYFSYDVKMKEKGDIPEGYSVSREKKERFSLILESASTNQTSMYLCASSLVVWGTGGANGPYEQYFGPGTRLTVT.

The sample holds a few counts of this clonotype. The chain uses TRBV4-2 and TRBJ2-7; D not certain. The V and J ends lost 0 bases and 2 bases respectively, with 8 bases between them. From germline, CDR1 is LGHNA and CDR2 YNFKEQ. CDR3 length equals 14 residues. Here the CDR3 DNA reads TGTGCCAGCAGCCAAGACCTTGTGGCCTACGAGCAGTACTTC. It is translated as CASSQDLVAYEQYF.

J is TRBJ1-1 and V is TRBV7-6; D gene unclear. Looked up from germline, CDR1 is SGHVS and CDR2 is FNYEAQ. V was trimmed by 2 bases and J by 1 base, leaving 11 bases between them. The CDR3 has 15 residues. The chain's CDR3 is CASSLFSYSNTEAFF. The CDR3, as DNA: TGTGCCAGCAGCTTATTCAGCTACTCGAACACTGAAGCTTTCTTT.

V and J are TRBV5-1 and TRBJ2-1, with 10 positions matching TRBD2. Germline CDR1 is SGHRS and CDR2 is YFSETQ. CDR3 length equals 18 residues. The V gene end was trimmed by 0 bases and the J gene end by 2 bases; junction bases not matched to a gene: 8. The CDR3 sequence: CASSLAGGLADTYNEQFF. In DNA form, the CDR3 reads TGCGCCAGCAGCTTGGCTGGAGGACTAGCGGACACCTACAATGAGCAGTTCTTC.

The chain has TRBV5-6 and TRBJ2-6; 12 bases map to TRBD1. The germline V gene encodes CDR1 SGHDT and CDR2 YYEEEE. The CDR3 is made up of 17 amino acids. After removal of 4 bases from V and 2 bases from J, the junction contained 4 bases not matched to a gene. The CDR3 loop reads CASSVRDRGPGANVLTF. Here the CDR3 DNA reads TGTGCCAGCAGCGTCCGGGACAGGGGGCCTGGGGCCAACGTCCTGACTTTC.

With regard to this clonotype: Relative to the germline gene, one junction end is altered; a read error may explain this. The chain employs TRBV14 and TRBJ2-6; D may be TRBD2 (5 bases). CDR1 SGHDN and CDR2 FVKESK come from the germline V gene. The CDR3 spans 16 residues. The CDR3 DNA reads as TGTGCCAGCAGTCAAGGCTTCGGGGCTGGGGCCAACGTCCTGACTTTC. Its translation is CASSQGFGAGANVLTF.

The rearrangement uses TRBV7-9 and TRBJ2-1; TRBD2 matches at 14 bases. The V gene's germline CDR1 is SEHNR and CDR2 FQNEAQ (reference sequence). The V segment lost 8 bases and the J segment 8 bases; nucleotides outside the gene matches: 8. This CDR3 has 15 amino acids. CDR3 loop: CASPGLAGVNDEQFF. The CDR3 DNA reads as TGTGCCAGCCCGGGACTAGCGGGAGTTAACGATGAGCAGTTCTTC. Together with reference TRBV7-9 and TRBJ2-1, the CDR3 gives the full variable domain: DTGVSQNPRHKITKRGQNVTFRCDPISEHNRLYWYRQTLGQGPEFLTYFQNEAQLEKSRLLSDRFSAERPKGSFSTLEIQRTEQGDSAMYLCASPGLAGVNDEQFFGPGTRLTVL.

The sample holds a few counts of this clonotype. The chain has TRBV12-3 or TRBV12-4 and TRBJ1-5; D is unresolved. CDR3 size: 13 residues. Trimming cost V 2 bases and J 6 bases, with 8 bases left between them. The CDR3 protein is CASSLLKGQPQHF. In DNA, the CDR3 is TGTGCCAGCAGTTTACTGAAAGGTCAGCCCCAGCATTTT.

Ten or more counts support this clonotype. This chain links TRBV10-3 with TRBJ1-5; D gene ambiguous. The CDR3 has 13 residues. Germline lookup yields CDR1 ENHRY and CDR2 SYGVKD. The ends were cut back, 6 bases at V and 0 bases at J, with 6 bases in the middle. DNA for the CDR3: TGTGCCATCAGGGATAATAGCAATCAGCCCCAGCATTTT. Translation gives CAIRDNSNQPQHF.

This chain links TRBV24-1 with TRBJ2-5, with D perhaps given as TRBD1 or TRBD2 (5 bases each). The V and J ends lost 3 bases and 1 base respectively, with 11 bases between them. This CDR3 has 15 amino acids. Germline CDR1 is KGHDR and CDR2 is SFDVKD. CDR3 protein: CATSDPGLAQETQYF. The CDR3 DNA is TGTGCCACCAGTGATCCGGGGCTCGCCCAAGAGACCCAGTACTTC.

This clonotype has a single count. This chain joins TRBV7-9 and TRBJ2-7, with 9 bases identical to TRBD2. V was clipped by 4 bases and J by 0 bases; unmatched bases: 13. CDR1 is SEHNR and CDR2 is FQNEAQ in the germline V gene (reference sequence). This CDR3 spans 18 amino acids. The CDR3 DNA reads as TGTGCCAGCAGCTCTCCGCGAGGAGCTAGCGGGAACTCCTACGAGCAGTACTTC. Translating gives CASSSPRGASGNSYEQYF.

Here the CDR3 DNA reads TGCAGCGTTGTGAGAGGAGCCAAAAACATTCAGTACTTC. Protein sequence: CSVVRGAKNIQYF. The rearrangement uses TRBV29-1 and TRBJ2-4; D call uncertain. The V and J ends lost 4 bases and 0 bases respectively, with 7 bases between them. Per germline, CDR1 SQVTM and CDR2 ANQGSEA. The CDR3 totals 13 residues. The full variable domain, in which reference TRBV29-1 and TRBJ2-4 provide the parts outside the CDR3, is SAVISQKPSRDICQRGTSLTIQCQVDSQVTMMFWYRQQPGQSLTLIATANQGSEATYESGFVIDKFPISRPNLTFSTLTVSNMSPEDSSIYLCSVVRGAKNIQYFGAGTRLSVL.